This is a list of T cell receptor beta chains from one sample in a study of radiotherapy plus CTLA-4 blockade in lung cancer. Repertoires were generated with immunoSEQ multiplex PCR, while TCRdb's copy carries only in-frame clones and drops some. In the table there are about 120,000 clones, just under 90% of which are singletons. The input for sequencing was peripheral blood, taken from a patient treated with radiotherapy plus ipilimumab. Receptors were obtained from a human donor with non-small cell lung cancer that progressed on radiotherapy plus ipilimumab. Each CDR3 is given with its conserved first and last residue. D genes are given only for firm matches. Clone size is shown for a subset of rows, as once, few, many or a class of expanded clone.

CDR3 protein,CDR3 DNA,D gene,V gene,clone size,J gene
CASSPGAQGDTEAFF,TGTGCCAGCAGCCCGGGGGCCCAAGGGGACACTGAAGCTTTCTTT,-,TRBV11-1,-,TRBJ1-1
CATSRVGGANEKLFF,TGTGCCACCAGCAGAGTAGGGGGAGCTAATGAAAAACTGTTTTTT,-,TRBV15,-,TRBJ1-4
CASSLEVGFGYTF,TGCGCCAGCAGCTTGGAGGTAGGGTTCGGCTACACCTTC,-,TRBV5-1,-,TRBJ1-2
CASSLGTSGSSGEQFF,TGTGCCAGCAGCCTCGGGACTAGCGGGAGTTCTGGTGAGCAGTTCTTC,TRBD2,TRBV7-6,-,TRBJ2-1
CASRGVGRGNEQFF,TGTGCCAGCAGGGGGGTCGGGAGGGGGAATGAGCAGTTCTTC,TRBD2,TRBV6-5,-,TRBJ2-1
CSVFDRGSNTEAFF,TGCAGCGTCTTCGACAGGGGGAGTAACACTGAAGCTTTCTTT,TRBD1,TRBV29-1,-,TRBJ1-1
CASYTLGEAFF,TGTGCCAGTTATACCCTAGGGGAAGCTTTCTTT,-,TRBV6-5,-,TRBJ1-1
CATSRDRHRGAGDTQYF,TGTGCCACCAGCAGAGATCGACACAGGGGCGCGGGAGATACGCAGTATTTT,TRBD1,TRBV15,-,TRBJ2-3
CASSRRGTDTQYF,TGTGCCAGCAGCCGACGGGGCACAGATACGCAGTATTTT,-,TRBV7-9,few,TRBJ2-3
CASSRAGVTDEQYF,TGCGCCAGCAGCCGAGCGGGAGTAACGGACGAGCAGTACTTC,TRBD2,TRBV4-1,-,TRBJ2-7
CASSEFGDKTQYF,TGTGCCAGCAGTGAGTTTGGCGACAAAACCCAGTACTTC,-,TRBV2,-,TRBJ2-5
CASSLGQGANYEQYF,TGTGCCAGCAGCTTGGGACAGGGGGCCAACTACGAGCAGTACTTC,TRBD1,TRBV7-8,-,TRBJ2-7
CASSQEGRFPNEQFF,TGCGCCAGCAGCCAAGAGGGCAGATTCCCCAATGAGCAGTTCTTC,-,TRBV4-1,-,TRBJ2-1
CASSETSILGTNYGYTF,TGTGCCAGCAGTGAAACTAGCATTCTGGGAACGAACTATGGCTACACCTTC,-,TRBV2,few,TRBJ1-2
CASSPRGLYTQYF,TGTGCCAGCAGCCCCCGGGGCCTTTATACGCAGTATTTT,-,TRBV7-8,once,TRBJ2-3
CASSVVAGTEAFF,TGTGCCAGCAGCGTAGTGGCGGGCACTGAAGCTTTCTTT,-,TRBV9,-,TRBJ1-1
CASKGYQETQYF,TGCGCCAGCAAGGGGTACCAAGAGACCCAGTACTTC,-,TRBV10-2,-,TRBJ2-5
CASRLASSYEQYF,TGTGCCAGCAGGCTAGCGAGCTCCTACGAGCAGTACTTC,-,TRBV2,-,TRBJ2-7
CASSLKGTSSNTGELFF,TGTGCCAGCAGCTTAAAAGGAACCAGTTCGAACACCGGGGAGCTGTTTTTT,-,TRBV7-3,once,TRBJ2-2
CASTPLPGVGNEQFF,TGTGCCAGCACCCCCCTTCCGGGAGTGGGGAATGAGCAGTTCTTC,-,TRBV6-1,few,TRBJ2-1
CASSPLTRRVIISYNEQFF,TGTGCCAGCTCACCCTTGACTAGAAGGGTTATTATCTCCTACAATGAGCAGTTCTTC,-,TRBV18,-,TRBJ2-1
CASTSVIQETQYF,TGTGCCAGCACTAGCGTTATCCAAGAGACCCAGTACTTC,-,TRBV2,once,TRBJ2-5
CASSSVLWGAAQETQYF,TGTGCCAGCAGCTCCGTCCTTTGGGGGGCAGCTCAAGAGACCCAGTACTTC,-,TRBV5-5,-,TRBJ2-5
CASSVFTSGSGYNEQFF,TGTGCCAGCAGTGTTTTCACTAGCGGGAGTGGCTACAATGAGCAGTTCTTC,TRBD2,TRBV2,-,TRBJ2-1
CASSELDRGGRVNEQFF,TGTGCCAGCAGTGAATTAGACCGAGGCGGGAGGGTAAATGAGCAGTTCTTC,TRBD2,TRBV2,-,TRBJ2-1
CASSRPDRGTEAFF,TGCGCCAGCAGCCGACCCGACAGGGGCACTGAAGCTTTCTTT,TRBD1,TRBV4-1,-,TRBJ1-1
CASSIRQLNEQFF,TGTGCCAGCAGCATACGACAGCTTAATGAGCAGTTCTTC,-,TRBV7-9,-,TRBJ2-1
CATADRGYNQPQHF,TGTGCCACCGCCGATCGGGGGTACAATCAGCCCCAGCATTTT,-,TRBV19,few,TRBJ1-5
CASGLSGGNEQFF,TGTGCTAGTGGTTTGTCCGGGGGCAATGAGCAGTTCTTC,-,TRBV12-5,-,TRBJ2-1
CASSVDPGGVKNIQYF,TGTGCCAGCAGCGTAGACCCCGGGGGGGTCAAAAACATTCAGTACTTC,TRBD2,TRBV9,once,TRBJ2-4
CASSVDRTSYNEQFF,TGTGCCAGCAGTGTGGACAGGACCTCCTACAATGAGCAGTTCTTC,TRBD1,TRBV5-4,-,TRBJ2-1
CASSEPGTPNTEAFF,TGTGCCAGCAGTGAACCGGGGACGCCGAACACTGAAGCTTTCTTT,-,TRBV2,-,TRBJ1-1
CASSLSRGGNQPQHF,TGTGCCAGCAGTTTATCGCGAGGGGGCAATCAGCCCCAGCATTTT,-,TRBV27,-,TRBJ1-5
CASTIQGMGNQPQHF,TGTGCCAGCACCATACAGGGGATGGGCAATCAGCCCCAGCATTTT,TRBD1,TRBV28,-,TRBJ1-5
CASSLDGFTDTQYF,TGCGCCAGCAGCTTGGACGGTTTCACAGATACGCAGTATTTT,-,TRBV5-1,-,TRBJ2-3
CASSVGSGSHTGELFF,TGTGCCAGCAGCGTAGGTAGCGGGAGTCATACCGGGGAGCTGTTTTTT,TRBD2,TRBV9,-,TRBJ2-2
CASSDMDGGDEQFF,TGTGCCAGCAGCGATATGGACGGAGGCGACGAGCAGTTCTTC,-,TRBV9,once,TRBJ2-1
CASSLVPDTQYF,TGCGCCAGCAGCTTGGTGCCAGATACGCAGTATTTT,-,TRBV5-1,once,TRBJ2-3
CASSALAGGPDTQYF,TGTGCCAGCAGTGCCCTAGCGGGAGGCCCAGATACGCAGTATTTT,TRBD2,TRBV6-1,-,TRBJ2-3
CASAMDGMYQETQYF,TGCGCCAGCGCGATGGACGGCATGTACCAAGAGACCCAGTACTTC,-,TRBV5-1,-,TRBJ2-5